What follows is one TCR beta chain and its context. The record originates from a study of neoadjuvant anti-PD-1 for oral cavity cancer. Time point described: after neoadjuvant nivolumab, at surgical resection. Blood libraries mostly used approximately 450 ng genomic DNA, six replicates each. Sequenced by immunoSEQ multiplex PCR; TCRdb stores in-frame clones only, minus some. Among about 13,000 clones listed, about two thirds were seen once. Germline CDR1 MNHNY, CDR2 SVGAGI (reference sequence). The CDR3 is 16 residues long. V was trimmed by 10 bases and J by 4 bases, leaving 25 bases between them. The sequenced sample was PBMCs, obtained after nivolumab (anti-PD-1) treatment. This TCR derives from a person aged 35 to 85 with oral cavity squamous cell carcinoma. V and J are TRBV6-6 and TRBJ1-1, with D uncertain. CDR3 bases: TGTGCCACTTTACCCAACTCCCGGACCACGACCACTGAAGCTTTCTTT. This sequence encodes CATLPNSRTTTTEAFF.